This T cell receptor beta chain was documented in a study of shared clonotypes between healthy human individuals. CD4+ cells yielded CD45RA+ naive and CD45RA-negative memory subsets. Data came from immunoSEQ multiplex PCR; TCRdb stores just in-frame clones and leaves some out. The sample holds approximately 530,000 clones, 90% to 97% seen once. The source material was naive CD4+ T cells sorted from blood. Subset in this sample: CD45RA+ positively selected. This TCR was recovered from a woman aged 25 to 39 in good health.

Written as DNA, the CDR3 is TGCGCCAGCAGCCCGGGACTAGCGGGACTGCGAGAGCAGTTCTTC. Encoded protein: CASSPGLAGLREQFF. The V and J genes are TRBV4-1 and TRBJ2-1, with 13 positions matching TRBD2. This CDR3 has 15 amino acids. After removal of 4 bases from V and 10 bases from J, the junction contained 7 bases not matched to a gene. Looked up from germline, CDR1 is MGHRA and CDR2 is YSYEKL.